A selection of T cell receptor beta chains follows, all from one sample in a study of cytomegalovirus exposure and HLA in healthy donors. Using immunoSEQ multiplex PCR, the repertoire was profiled, and TCRdb retains in-frame clones only, with some absent. The sample lists some 350,000 clones, 87% occurring once. Sequenced material: PBMCs. These receptors were collected from a woman aged 25-40 years in good health and CMV-seropositive. Both conserved end residues are part of each CDR3. The D gene is left open where the match is weak. Size is stated for part of the rows, as once, few or many counts, or as a class when the clone is expanded.

abundance	v_gene	j_gene	d_gene	CDR3aa	CDR3nt
.	TRBV19	TRBJ2-7	TRBD2	CASSIAPSGYEQYF	TGTGCCAGTAGTATAGCCCCTAGCGGCTACGAGCAGTACTTC
once	TRBV9	TRBJ2-1	.	CASSAGPNAFNEQFF	TGTGCCAGCAGCGCGGGACCAAATGCCTTCAATGAGCAGTTCTTC
.	TRBV11-3	TRBJ2-1	.	CASSATRNHNEQFF	TGTGCCAGCAGCGCGACACGGAACCACAATGAGCAGTTCTTC
few	TRBV5-1	TRBJ2-5	.	CASSLAETQYF	TGCGCCAGCAGCTTGGCAGAGACCCAGTACTTC
.	TRBV13	TRBJ2-7	TRBD1	CASSLRQGAYEQYF	TGTGCCAGCAGCTTAAGACAGGGGGCCTACGAGCAGTACTTC
.	TRBV28	TRBJ2-4	.	CASSSPGLLAKNIQYF	TGTGCCAGCAGTTCTCCGGGACTCTTAGCCAAAAACATTCAGTACTTC
.	TRBV6-1	TRBJ2-1	TRBD2	CASSDGSGWSEQFF	TGTGCCAGCAGTGATGGTAGCGGGTGGTCTGAGCAGTTCTTC
.	TRBV5-4	TRBJ1-1	.	CASSLRGMNTEAFF	TGTGCCAGCAGCTTACGAGGAATGAACACTGAAGCTTTCTTT
.	TRBV27	TRBJ2-1	TRBD2	CASSLAFTSGRDHNEQFF	TGTGCCAGCAGTTTAGCCTTTACTAGCGGGAGGGACCACAATGAGCAGTTCTTC
.	TRBV9	TRBJ2-2	.	CASSATSSPTGELFF	TGTGCCAGCAGCGCGACATCCTCCCCCACCGGGGAGCTGTTTTTT
.	TRBV27	TRBJ1-1	.	CASSYSYNTEAFF	TGTGCCAGCAGTTATTCTTATAACACTGAAGCTTTCTTT
.	TRBV7-6	TRBJ2-7	TRBD2	CASSLSGGAYEQYF	TGTGCCAGCAGCTTGAGCGGGGGGGCTTACGAGCAGTACTTC
.	TRBV11-1	TRBJ2-7	TRBD2	CASSLAGTSDPYEQYF	TGTGCCAGCAGCTTAGCCGGGACTAGCGATCCATACGAGCAGTACTTC
few	TRBV7-4	TRBJ2-7	.	CASSLRVGERVTHEQYF	TGTGCCAGCAGCTTGAGGGTTGGGGAGCGGGTAACCCACGAGCAGTACTTC
once	TRBV28	TRBJ2-7	.	CASSLSPGTDTYEQYF	TGTGCCAGCAGTTTATCCCCCGGGACTGACACCTACGAGCAGTACTTC
.	TRBV4-2	TRBJ2-5	TRBD2	CASSKELAGGPRETQYF	TGTGCCAGCAGCAAAGAGCTAGCGGGGGGGCCCAGGGAGACCCAGTACTTC
once	TRBV5-6	TRBJ2-2	.	CASSLLQNIGPGELFF	TGTGCCAGCAGCTTATTGCAAAATATCGGGCCCGGGGAGCTGTTTTTT
.	TRBV6-5	TRBJ1-2	.	CASSFTPGSGYTF	TGTGCCAGCAGTTTCACCCCAGGGAGCGGCTACACCTTC
.	TRBV29-1	TRBJ1-1	.	CSVAGRMNTEAFF	TGCAGCGTTGCCGGCAGGATGAACACTGAAGCTTTCTTT
.	TRBV30	TRBJ1-3	.	CAWSFSSGNTIYF	TGTGCCTGGAGTTTCAGCTCTGGAAACACCATATATTTT
.	TRBV6-6	TRBJ1-5	.	CASSYSLEGSQPQHF	TGTGCCAGCAGTTACTCGTTGGAGGGTAGCCAGCCCCAGCATTTT
.	TRBV28	TRBJ1-2	TRBD1	CASRTGQGAYGYTF	TGTGCCAGCAGGACCGGACAGGGCGCCTATGGCTACACCTTC
.	TRBV30	TRBJ1-1	TRBD1	CAWISTGRVNTEAFF	TGTGCCTGGATTTCGACAGGGAGGGTGAACACTGAAGCTTTCTTT
few	TRBV9	TRBJ1-1	.	CASSGRGNTEAFF	TGTGCCAGCAGCGGCAGGGGTAACACTGAAGCTTTCTTT
.	TRBV5-4	TRBJ2-1	TRBD2	CASSRGTSGRSNEQFF	TGTGCCAGCAGCCGAGGGACTAGCGGGAGAAGCAATGAGCAGTTCTTC
once	TRBV6-1	TRBJ1-2	.	CASSEQGWNGYTF	TGTGCCAGCAGTGAACAGGGATGGAATGGCTACACCTTC
.	TRBV29-1	TRBJ2-1	.	CSVETGSEQFF	TGCAGCGTTGAAACAGGGAGCGAGCAGTTCTTC
.	TRBV6-1	TRBJ2-3	TRBD2	CASSDYLSGTSGTDTQYF	TGTGCCAGCAGTGACTACCTCTCCGGGACTAGCGGCACAGATACGCAGTATTTT
.	TRBV29-1	TRBJ1-3	.	CSATRQPKVIFGNTIYF	TGCAGCGCAACCAGACAGCCTAAGGTGATTTTTGGAAACACCATATATTTT
few	TRBV10-3	TRBJ1-1	.	CAISPRPGSNTEAFF	TGTGCCATCAGTCCTCGACCAGGTTCCAACACTGAAGCTTTCTTT
few	TRBV11-2	TRBJ2-7	TRBD1	CASSFGQGYYEQYF	TGTGCCAGCAGCTTCGGACAGGGATACTACGAGCAGTACTTC
once	TRBV7-6	TRBJ2-7	TRBD2	CASSARWAGDPYEQYF	TGTGCCAGCAGCGCCAGGTGGGCGGGGGACCCCTACGAGCAGTACTTC
.	TRBV27	TRBJ2-7	.	CASSSGATYEQYF	TGTGCCAGCAGTTCTGGGGCCACCTACGAGCAGTACTTC
.	TRBV30	TRBJ2-1	.	CAWSPPGVRYDEQFF	TGTGCCTGGAGCCCTCCGGGAGTCCGTTATGATGAGCAGTTCTTC
.	TRBV10-3	TRBJ1-2	.	CAISVGRNYGYTF	TGTGCCATCAGTGTGGGCCGTAACTATGGCTACACCTTC
.	TRBV7-7	TRBJ2-7	TRBD1	CASSLEPGQNYEQYF	TGTGCCAGCAGCTTAGAGCCGGGACAGAATTACGAGCAGTACTTC
once	TRBV2	TRBJ1-2	.	CASSQILVEGYTF	TGTGCCAGCAGTCAAATCCTGGTAGAGGGCTACACCTTC
.	TRBV4-2	TRBJ2-5	TRBD2	CASSQDGLAGVETQYF	TGTGCCAGCAGCCAAGATGGCCTAGCGGGGGTAGAGACCCAGTACTTC
once	TRBV9	TRBJ2-3	TRBD2	CASTPGGRLDTQYF	TGTGCCAGCACCCCGGGGGGGCGGTTAGATACGCAGTATTTT
once	TRBV19	TRBJ2-1	TRBD2	CASSIELAGYNEQFF	TGTGCCAGTAGTATCGAGCTAGCGGGGTACAATGAGCAGTTCTTC
.	TRBV7-2	TRBJ2-7	.	CASSLAAYEQYF	TGTGCCAGCAGCTTAGCTGCCTACGAGCAGTACTTC
once	TRBV4-3	TRBJ2-7	TRBD1	CASSQAGTGARYEQYF	TGCGCCAGCAGCCAAGCCGGGACAGGGGCTCGCTACGAGCAGTACTTC
.	TRBV5-6	TRBJ1-2	.	CASSLAGGSGYTF	TGTGCCAGCAGCTTGGCTGGGGGGAGTGGCTACACCTTC
.	TRBV13	TRBJ2-5	.	CASSSRADLQETQYF	TGTGCCAGCAGCTCCCGCGCGGACCTACAAGAGACCCAGTACTTC
.	TRBV28	TRBJ1-2	.	CASSGGSYGYTF	TGTGCCAGCAGTGGGGGGAGCTATGGCTACACCTTC
few	TRBV19	TRBJ2-1	.	CASRVGGGSYNEQFF	TGTGCCAGTAGGGTGGGAGGGGGCTCCTACAATGAGCAGTTCTTC
.	TRBV30	TRBJ2-7	TRBD1	CAWSPGTESGEQYF	TGTGCCTGGAGTCCAGGGACAGAATCGGGCGAGCAGTACTTC
.	TRBV30	TRBJ1-1	.	CAWGGGGASGTEAFF	TGTGCCTGGGGAGGTGGGGGGGCTAGTGGCACTGAAGCTTTCTTT
.	TRBV5-1	TRBJ2-1	TRBD1	CASSLGFRDRQYNEQFF	TGCGCCAGCTCCTTGGGATTCCGGGACAGGCAATACAATGAGCAGTTCTTC
.	TRBV7-2	TRBJ2-1	TRBD2	CASSPIGIAGGGNEQFF	TGTGCCAGCAGCCCAATAGGGATAGCGGGGGGGGGCAATGAGCAGTTCTTC
.	TRBV14	TRBJ2-7	.	CASSQITVHEQYF	TGTGCCAGCAGCCAAATTACAGTCCACGAGCAGTACTTC
once	TRBV7-8	TRBJ2-1	TRBD1	CASSLPGGHEQFF	TGTGCCAGCAGCTTACCAGGGGGCCATGAGCAGTTCTTC